One T cell receptor (beta chain) is described in this entry. What it recognizes is unknown. The data are from a study of cytomegalovirus exposure and HLA in healthy donors. Study findings and constraints: Later analysis revealed greater clonal expansion in HLA-associated TCR beta chains than in equally common others.

A multiplex PCR was run with 60 Vbeta primers and 13 Jbeta primers. Repertoires were generated with immunoSEQ multiplex PCR, while TCRdb's copy carries only in-frame clones and drops some. This table holds more than 150,000 clones, roughly 82% found once. Germline V gives CDR1 SGHAT, CDR2 FQNNGV. The CDR3 is 15 amino acids. V dropped 2 bases and J dropped 2 bases, with 9 bases sitting between them. V and J are TRBV11-2 and TRBJ2-2; a weak D match, TRBD2 (6 bases). Material: PBMCs. This sequence originates from a woman between 50 and 59 years old in good health and CMV-seropositive. The CDR3 spells CASSLLAVNTGELFF. CDR3 DNA sequence: TGTGCCAGCAGCTTATTAGCGGTTAACACCGGGGAGCTGTTTTTT. The whole variable domain, filled in from reference TRBV11-2 and TRBJ2-2, reads EAGVAQSPRYKIIEKRQSVAFWCNPISGHATLYWYQQILGQGPKLLIQFQNNGVVDDSQLPKDRFSAERLKGVDSTLKIQPAKLEDSAVYLCASSLLAVNTGELFFGEGSRLTVL.